Here is one TCR beta chain with its context. These data come from a study of T-cell memory formation after mild COVID-19. CDR3 size: 14 residues. From germline, CDR1 is SGHVS and CDR2 FQNEAQ. After removal of 8 bases from V and 2 bases from J, the junction contained 3 bases not matched to a gene. TCRdb reprocessed the 5' RACE reads via MiXCR and lists one record per CDR3 protein. The repertoire has over 350,000 distinct CDR3 sequences, about a sixth of them found once; the top ten carry 20% to 25%. The chain recombines TRBV7-8 with TRBJ2-1; 10 positions agree with TRBD2. The source is a man younger than 30 who had mild COVID-19 (a few samples of this study predate the infection). Cell type and time point are not known. The sequenced sample consisted of PBMCs or a T cell subset sorted from them (not recorded which). The CDR3 DNA reads TGTGCCAGCCGAAGCGGGGGGGCCTACAATGAGCAGTTCTTC. Translated: CASRSGGAYNEQFF.